This TCR beta chain was identified in a study of CD8+ T cells in alopecia areata. Regarding this clone: Antigen unknown.

It was for about five patients that CD4+ cells were sorted into CD25+CD127- cells. Alopecia areata patients provided lesional scalp punch biopsies and peripheral blood, both collected for the study. Points from the study as a whole: Compared with mice, patients displayed less clear TCR sharing, possibly for HLA-related reasons. Especially in alopecia totalis/universalis, lesional scalp showed greater clonality than normal scalp did. Sequenced scalp T cells also include alphabeta T cells resident in normal skin.

Extracted from the samples, RNA was reverse transcribed into cDNA to serve as the sequencing template. This table comes from immunoSEQ multiplex PCR, and its TCRdb copy is limited to in-frame clones, with some not included. The sample records 37,000 or so clones, nearly 55% being singletons. Germline V gene sequence: CDR1 SGHRS, CDR2 YFSETQ. V was pared by 0 bases and J by 4 bases, with 9 bases of the junction left unmatched. The CDR3 is 18 residues long. The chain joins TRBV5-1 to TRBJ2-6; 8 nucleotides align to TRBD1. The sequence was obtained from a human donor with alopecia areata. The specimen was CD4+ Tregs sorted from blood. CDR3 DNA: TGCGCCAGCAGCTTGGTTTCAGGGGGCTCAATCGGGGCCAACGTCCTGACTTTC. Its translation is CASSLVSGGSIGANVLTF.